What follows are 18 T cell receptor delta chains derived from one specimen sequenced in a study of gamma-delta T cells after stem cell transplantation. TCRdb fed the RT-PCR reads to CATT. The sample carries roughly 2,000 delta-chain clones, roughly 5% recorded once. The sample consisted of gamma-delta T cells. The source is a human donor. It is not recorded whose cells these are; they may come from a transplant donor.

In its sample, this clone is large. This CDR3 is also generated by other DNA sequences in the sample. The chain joins TRDV2 to TRDJ1; D is perhaps TRDD3 (6 bases). Germline V CDR1 and CDR2: GEAIGNYY, EKD. The V end lost 0 bases, the J end lost 5 bases, and 18 bases lay between the germline ends. The length of the CDR3 is 16 residues. The CDR3 loop is CACDTLGTAETDKLIF. The DNA for the CDR3 is TGTGCCTGTGACACCCTGGGGACGGCCGAGACTGATAAACTCATCTTT.

This clone was seen a handful of times. It is likely a read error: a sequence one base away is far more abundant. The same CDR3 also results from other DNA sequences found in this sample. The chain links TRDV2 to TRDJ1; D gene ambiguous. With 3 bases removed from V and 8 bases from J, the gap between germline ends came to 15 bases. The CDR3 spans 13 residues. The germline gives CDR1 GEAIGNYY, CDR2 EKD. The CDR3 DNA sequence: TGTGCCTGTGACCACTTGGACGGGCGGAAACTCATCTTT. Its translation: CACDHLDGRKLIF.

This clone is labeled large. Other DNA sequences of this sample code for an identical CDR3. J is TRDJ1 and V is TRDV2, with D possibly being TRDD3 (5 bases). Trimming took 3 bases from V and 0 from J, leaving 28 bases between them. Germline V gene data show CDR1 as GEAIGNYY and CDR2 as EKD. This CDR3 spans 20 amino acids. The CDR3 DNA follows: TGTGCCTGTGACTCCCTTGCGTCTGGCGATACAGTCCCCTACACCGATAAACTCATCTTT. Protein: CACDSLASGDTVPYTDKLIF.

This clone was observed a handful of times. The V call is TRDV2, the J call TRDJ1; 7 bases are a match to TRDD3. CDR3 length: 16 residues. The germline V gene has CDR1 GEAIGNYY and CDR2 EKD. The ends lost 3 bases at V and 0 bases at J; junction bases unmatched: 9. CDR3 sequence reads: CACDPILGTDTDKLIF. The CDR3 DNA follows: TGTGCCTGTGACCCGATACTGGGGACCGACACCGATAAACTCATCTTT.

Turning to this clone: The protein recorded in TCRdb matches a much larger clone and deviates from this DNA's translation at residue 4, suggesting a read error; the protein here is obtained by translating the DNA. The chain recombines TRDV2 with TRDJ1; no firm D call. Germline CDR1 is GEAIGNYY and CDR2 is EKD. CDR3 length equals 14 residues. V was cut by 3 bases and J by 4 bases, with 14 bases left in between. CDR3 amino acids: CACDPLQINDKLIF. In DNA form, the CDR3 reads TGTGCCTGTGACCCCTTACAAATCAACGATAAACTCATCTTT.

This clone was seen only a few times. The protein in TCRdb stems from a much larger clone and differs at residue 8 from this DNA's translation, likely a read error; here the protein is translated from the DNA. J is TRDJ1 and V is TRDV2, with D tentatively TRDD3 (6 bases). This CDR3 comprises 16 residues. The germline V gene encodes CDR1 GEAIGNYY and CDR2 EKD. With 0 bases removed from V and 0 bases from J, the gap between germline ends came to 13 bases. CDR3 sequence reads: CACDTVGAAHTDKLIF. CDR3 coding DNA: TGTGCCTGTGACACCGTGGGGGCTGCCCACACCGATAAACTCATCTTT.

This clone was found a few times. The TCRdb protein comes from a much larger clone and disagrees with this DNA's translation at residue 4, likely due to a read error; the protein given here is derived from the DNA. V and J are TRDV2 and TRDJ1; 13 bases are shared with TRDD3. The J segment lost 3 bases and the V segment lost 5 bases, leaving 17 bases of the junction unmatched. The length of the CDR3 is 19 residues. CDR1 and CDR2 (germline): GEAIGNYY, EKD. Here the CDR3 DNA reads TGTGCCTGTGGCGCGGTCCGTACTGGGGGATACGGTTGGGCCGATAAACTCATCTTT. As protein: CACGAVRTGGYGWADKLIF.

Comments on this clone: A read error likely explains why the TCRdb protein, taken from a much larger clone, differs from this DNA's translation at residue 4; the protein shown is translated from the DNA. This chain joins TRDV2 and TRDJ3; D not certain. This CDR3 is 18 amino acids long. Germline V gene lookup returns CDR1 GEAIGNYY and CDR2 EKD. CDR3 nucleotides: TGTGCCTGTGGCACCGTAATCCCGAGCTCCTGGGACACCCGACAGATGTTTTTC. Encoded protein: CACGTVIPSSWDTRQMFF.

Sample share makes this clone medium-sized. The chain links TRDV2 to TRDJ1; 9 bases map to TRDD3. Germline-derived CDR1 and CDR2 are GEAIGNYY and EKD. This CDR3 is built from 23 residues. With V trimmed by 0 bases and J by 0 bases, 25 bases remained unmatched. CDR3 nucleotides: TGTGCCTGTGACACCGTAGCGCAAGCCCCTCTGGGGGATCCGCACCCTGACACCGATAAACTCATCTTT. Amino acids: CACDTVAQAPLGDPHPDTDKLIF.

In its sample, this clone was seen a few times. A much larger clonotype is one base distant, so this may be a read error. The same CDR3 arises from other DNA sequences in this sample as well. The chain has TRDV2 and TRDJ1; weak D call: TRDD3 (7 bases). The germline V gene has CDR1 GEAIGNYY and CDR2 EKD. V lost 4 bases and J 8 bases, leaving 58 bases between the germline ends. The CDR3 covers 27 residues. CDR3 sequence reads: CACDRLPPEALADRIRGGSDTRRKLIF. In nucleotides, the CDR3 is TGTGCCTGTGATCGACTTCCTCCTGAGGCTCTTGCGGATCGGATACGAGGGGGGTCGGATACGAGGAGGAAACTCATCTTT.

A few counts support this clone. TCRdb assigns this DNA the protein of a much larger clone, which departs from its translation at residue 13; this likely reflects a read error, and the protein shown comes from translating the DNA. This rearrangement joins TRDV2 to TRDJ3; possible D gene TRDD3, 5 bases. The CDR3 runs 16 residues. Germline lookup yields CDR1 GEAIGNYY and CDR2 EKD. The chain's CDR3 is CACDSISSWDTRHMFF. CDR3 nucleotides: TGTGCCTGTGACTCGATTAGCTCCTGGGACACCCGACATATGTTTTTC.

This clone came up a few times. A far larger clone lies a single base away; this is likely a read error. This sequence joins TRDV2 and TRDJ1; a weak D match, TRDD3 (7 bases). Germline V CDR1 and CDR2: GEAIGNYY, EKD. The CDR3 covers 20 residues. V lost 0 bases, J lost 3 bases, and 28 bases lay in between. This chain's CDR3 is CACDTLSSLPLGAHADKLIF. The CDR3 nucleotides read TGTGCCTGTGACACCCTTTCCTCCCTTCCCCTGGGGGCCCACGCCGATAAACTCATCTTT.

By share, this clone ranks as medium-sized (0.01 to 0.1%). The rearrangement uses TRDV2 and TRDJ1; 7 bases align to TRDD3. The V gene's germline CDR1 is GEAIGNYY and CDR2 EKD. Germline trimming cut 3 bases from V and 2 bases from J; bases unmatched to any gene: 8. The CDR3 is 15 residues long. Written as DNA, the CDR3 is TGTGCCTGTGACCCCCTGGGGGGGCTTACCGATAAACTCATCTTT. It specifies CACDPLGGLTDKLIF.

Comments on this clone: The TCRdb protein comes from a much larger clone and disagrees with this DNA's translation at residue 6, likely due to a read error; the protein given here is derived from the DNA. The chain combines TRDV2 with TRDJ1, with a weak D call TRDD3 (6 bases). V gave up 3 bases and J gave up 3 bases, with 25 bases separating them. CDR3 length: 18 residues. Germline-derived CDR1 and CDR2 are GEAIGNYY and EKD. In DNA, the CDR3 is TGTGCCTGTGACCCTCGGGAAGAGGCTGGGGTAATCGCCGATAAACTCATCTTT. Translated: CACDPREEAGVIADKLIF.

This clone was counted between two and nine times. A single base is all that separates this from a far larger clone, so a read error is likely. The rearrangement uses TRDV2 and TRDJ1; TRDD3 matches at 13 bases. This CDR3 spans 24 amino acids. Germline CDR1 reads GEAIGNYY; CDR2 reads EKD. The CDR3: CACDTVFLRPTTGGYVGSTDRLIF. In nucleotides, the CDR3 is TGTGCCTGTGACACCGTCTTCCTACGTCCTACTACTGGGGGATACGTGGGGTCCACCGATAGACTCATCTTT.

This clone appeared a few times. The TCRdb protein comes from a much larger clone and disagrees with this DNA's translation at residue 10, likely due to a read error; the protein given here is derived from the DNA. CDR3 sequence: CACDLLRSRVLGDPKNTDKLIF. The CDR3 nucleotides read TGTGCCTGTGACCTTTTAAGATCTCGAGTACTGGGGGACCCGAAGAACACCGATAAACTCATCTTT. The chain has TRDV2 and TRDJ1; 9 bases fit TRDD3. The CDR3 length is 22 residues. Per the germline V gene, CDR1 is GEAIGNYY and CDR2 is EKD. The J segment lost 0 bases and the V segment lost 3 bases, leaving 25 bases of the junction unmatched.

Worth noting for this clone: TCRdb has a much larger clone's protein, which differs at residue 2 from the translation of this DNA, likely because of a read error; what is shown is the protein translated from the DNA. V usage is TRDV2 and J usage is TRDJ1, with 8 bases identical to TRDD3. This CDR3 has 17 amino acids. Germline CDR1 GEAIGNYY, CDR2 EKD. CDR3 nucleotide sequence: TGTTCCTGTGACACCCTGGGGGAGAAGGTGTACACCGATAAACTCATCTTT. This codes for CSCDTLGEKVYTDKLIF.

This clone was detected only a few times. This probably arose from a read error, given a far larger clone one base away. The V gene is TRDV2, the J gene TRDJ1, with 12 bases matching TRDD3. CDR3 length equals 20 residues. Germline V gene data show CDR1 as GEAIGNYY and CDR2 as EKD. CDR3 DNA: TGTGCCTGTGGCACCGTTCTACTGGGGGATACACAGACGTACACCGATAAACTCATCTTT. Amino acid sequence: CACGTVLLGDTQTYTDKLIF.